One and the same sample provided the 26 T cell receptor beta chains below, sequenced in a study of blood T cell repertoires in COVID-19. Using immunoSEQ multiplex PCR, the repertoire was profiled, and TCRdb retains in-frame clones only, with some absent. Of over 200,000 clones in the sample, over 80% were seen once. The sequencing sample was made of PBMCs or T cells enriched from blood (not recorded which). The receptors derive from a human donor in a cohort exposed to, infected with or recovered from COVID-19 (not recorded which). The donor label of this sample is uncertain.

The chain uses TRBV21-1 and TRBJ2-1; the table's D gene call, TRBD2, was not cross checked with the DNA. TRBV21-1 represents a pseudogene. The CDR3 is made up of 21 amino acids. The CDR3 DNA sequence: TGTGCCAGCAGCAAATTATGGGAGACTAGCGGGGGATTTAGCTCCTACAATGAGCAGTTCTTC. Protein: CASSKLWETSGGFSSYNEQFF.

This chain joins TRBV29-1 and TRBJ1-2; a weak D match, TRBD1 (6 bases). Trimming stripped 4 bases from V and 4 bases from J, with 13 bases between. The CDR3 runs 13 residues. Germline CDR1 and CDR2: SQVTM and ANQGSEA. The CDR3: CSVVPRGSYGYTF. DNA for the CDR3: TGCAGCGTTGTCCCCAGGGGCTCCTATGGCTACACCTTC.

The V call is TRBV7-9, the J call TRBJ2-3, with D possibly being TRBD1 (6 bases). The CDR3 is 14 residues long. Per germline, CDR1 SEHNR and CDR2 FQNEAQ (reference sequence). Trimming left V 5 bases short and J 2 bases short, with 11 bases between. CDR3 in amino acids: CASSHRTDTDTQYF. Here the CDR3 DNA reads TGTGCCAGCAGCCATAGGACAGACACAGATACGCAGTATTTT.

V is TRBV5-6 and J is TRBJ2-2; TRBD1 might be the D (6 bases). V was trimmed by 3 bases and J by 4 bases, leaving 13 bases between them. Looked up from germline, CDR1 is SGHDT and CDR2 is YYEEEE. The CDR3 is 15 residues long. As DNA, the CDR3 is TGTGCCAGCAGCTACGGACAGCCTTCCACCGGGGAGCTGTTTTTT. This codes for CASSYGQPSTGELFF.

The rearrangement uses TRBV19 and TRBJ2-5; D possibly corresponds to TRBD2 (6 bases). Germline assignment: CDR1 LNHDA and CDR2 SQIVND (reference sequence). The V end was cut by 6 bases, the J end by 4 bases, with 6 bases between. The CDR3 totals 11 residues. The CDR3, as DNA: TGTGCCAGTAGAGCGGGAGAGACCCAGTACTTC. It codes for CASRAGETQYF.

This clone was seen a single time. The rearrangement links TRBV6-5 to TRBJ2-7, with TRBD2 matching over 11 bases. Trimming removed 6 bases from V and 2 bases from J; junction bases left unmatched: 6. The CDR3 has 15 amino acids. Per the germline V gene, CDR1 is MNHEY and CDR2 is SVGAGI. The CDR3: CASRPGLAGAYEQYF. The CDR3 bases are TGTGCCAGCAGACCCGGACTAGCGGGTGCCTACGAGCAGTACTTC.

The rearrangement links TRBV19 to TRBJ2-3, with 9 bases aligning to TRBD2. Trimming took 4 bases from V and 4 from J; bases not matched to a gene: 6. The germline CDR1 and CDR2 sequences are LNHDA and SQIVND (reference sequence). CDR3 length: 15 amino acids. The CDR3 protein is CASSKGLAFADTQYF. The CDR3 nucleotides are TGTGCCAGTAGTAAGGGACTAGCATTTGCAGATACGCAGTATTTT.

The table lists this clone with a few counts. J is TRBJ1-2 and V is TRBV2; 8 bases are shared with TRBD1. J gave up 6 bases and V 6 bases, and 6 bases lay outside the gene matches. The CDR3 is 13 amino acids. The V gene's germline CDR1 is SNHLY and CDR2 FYNNEI. The CDR3 reads CASSHDRGDGYTF. The CDR3 bases are TGTGCCAGCAGCCACGACAGGGGTGATGGCTACACCTTC.

This clone has a single count. This chain links TRBV7-9 with TRBJ2-7; TRBD1 matches 7 bases. Germline assignment: CDR1 SEHNR and CDR2 FQNEAQ (reference sequence). The CDR3 spans 15 residues. The V gene end was trimmed by 5 bases and the J gene end by 3 bases; junction bases not matched to a gene: 10. CDR3 in DNA: TGTGCCAGCAGCCAACCGGGACAGTCTGTCTACGAGCAGTACTTC. Translation: CASSQPGQSVYEQYF.

J is TRBJ2-7 and V is TRBV5-4, with 9 bases matching TRBD2. Germline V CDR1 and CDR2: SGHNT, YYREEE (reference sequence). Losses at the gene ends were 4 bases for V and 3 bases for J; bases not matched to a gene: 11. The CDR3 sequence is 16 residues long. The CDR3 region has the DNA TGTGCCAGCAGCCCCGAGGGGAGCGGGGGGCTCTACGAGCAGTACTTC. Protein sequence: CASSPEGSGGLYEQYF.

The V call is TRBV19, the J call TRBJ1-2; maybe TRBD1 (5 bases). The germline V gene encodes CDR1 LNHDA and CDR2 SQIVND (reference sequence). V gave up 5 bases and J gave up 2 bases, with 12 bases separating them. This CDR3 has 14 amino acids. CDR3 sequence (DNA): TGTGCCAGTAGTCAAAGACAGACAAACTATGGCTACACCTTC. Protein: CASSQRQTNYGYTF.

CDR3 nucleotides: TGTGCCATCAGTGAGGTTAAAGCCGCGGAGTATTTT. It codes for CAISEVKAAEYF. The chain has TRBV10-3 and TRBJ2-3; D unclear. Germline loops: CDR1 ENHRY, CDR2 SYGVKD. V shed 2 bases and J shed 13 bases, with 13 bases lying between them. There are 12 residues in the CDR3.

This rearrangement joins TRBV5-8 to TRBJ1-5; possible D gene TRBD1, 6 bases. The CDR3 is 16 residues long. Per germline, CDR1 SGHTS and CDR2 YDEGEE. V was clipped by 4 bases and J by 9 bases, with 23 bases between them. For the CDR3, the DNA is TGTGCCAGCAGCCTCGAACAGGGCTCCTCAATCATGCCCCAGCATTTT. Translated, it gives CASSLEQGSSIMPQHF.

This chain joins TRBV30 and TRBJ1-2; D gene ambiguous. Germline-derived CDR1 and CDR2 are GTSNPN and SVGIG (reference sequence). This CDR3 region has 11 residues. The V end lost 2 bases, the J end lost 12 bases, and 13 bases lay between the germline ends. CDR3: CAWSPLGRHTF. The CDR3 DNA follows: TGTGCCTGGAGTCCCCTAGGGAGACACACCTTC.

This chain links TRBV19 with TRBJ2-5, with 7 bases that match TRBD2. The V segment lost 3 bases and the J segment 0 bases; nucleotides outside the gene matches: 4. Germline values: CDR1 LNHDA, CDR2 SQIVND (reference sequence). The CDR3 consists of 15 residues. The CDR3 DNA reads as TGTGCCAGTAGTATCCAGGGAGGGCACCAAGAGACCCAGTACTTC. It codes for CASSIQGGHQETQYF.

This chain joins TRBV12-5 and TRBJ1-4, with TRBD1 identical over 8 bases. The J segment lost 4 bases and the V segment lost 6 bases, leaving 10 bases of the junction unmatched. Germline V gene sequence: CDR1 LGHNT, CDR2 FRNRAP. This CDR3 has 16 residues. This CDR3 is CASGGEHRGINEKLFF. The CDR3 nucleotides read TGTGCTAGTGGCGGAGAGCACAGGGGGATTAATGAAAAACTGTTTTTT.

The chain combines TRBV11-2 with TRBJ1-5; D possibly corresponds to TRBD1 (6 bases). Germline CDR1 is SGHAT and CDR2 is FQNNGV. The ends were cut back, 3 bases at V and 3 bases at J, with 12 bases in the middle. The CDR3 covers 15 residues. CDR3 bases: TGTGCCAGCAGCTTGGTACAGGGCTTCAATCAGCCCCAGCATTTT. This translates into CASSLVQGFNQPQHF.

V and J are TRBV5-4 and TRBJ2-1; TRBD2 agrees at 11 bases. The CDR3 consists of 16 residues. Germline values: CDR1 SGHNT, CDR2 YYREEE (reference sequence). Losses at the gene ends were 4 bases for V and 4 bases for J; bases not matched to a gene: 7. The CDR3 DNA sequence: TGTGCCAGCAGCCCTATAGCGGGGGGGCCGTACAATGAGCAGTTCTTC. This encodes CASSPIAGGPYNEQFF.

The V gene is TRBV15, the J gene TRBJ1-4, with D unclear. V gave up 0 bases and J gave up 15 bases, with 14 bases separating them. In germline, CDR1 is LNHNV, CDR2 YYDKDF (reference sequence). CDR3 length equals 13 residues. In nucleotides, the CDR3 is TGTGCCACCAGCAGAGATGGCCGCGGATCCATGTTTTTT. Translated, it gives CATSRDGRGSMFF. Full variable domain (outside the CDR3, taken from reference TRBV15 and TRBJ1-4): DAMVIQNPRYQVTQFGKPVTLSCSQTLNHNVMYWYQQKSSQAPKLLFHYYDKDFNNEADTPDNFQSRRPNTSFCFLDIRSPGLGDTAMYLCATSRDGRGSMFFGSGTQLSVL.

This chain uses TRBV7-9 with TRBJ1-5, with D possibly TRBD1 on 5 matching bases. With 5 bases removed from V and 2 bases from J, the gap between germline ends came to 16 bases. This CDR3 is built from 16 residues. Germline V gene sequence: CDR1 SEHNR, CDR2 FQNEAQ (reference sequence). In DNA, the CDR3 is TGTGCCAGCAGCACCGTAGGGGCGCGTGGCAATCAGCCCCAGCATTTT. This encodes CASSTVGARGNQPQHF.

The chain recombines TRBV19 with TRBJ1-5; 11 bases are shared with TRBD1. With 3 bases clipped from V and 4 bases from J, the junction kept 5 bases outside the gene matches. Germline CDR1 reads LNHDA; CDR2 reads SQIVND (reference sequence). The CDR3 has 16 amino acids. For the CDR3, the DNA is TGTGCCAGTAGTATCGGCGGGACAGGGGGAAATCAGCCCCAGCATTTT. It encodes CASSIGGTGGNQPQHF.

The J gene is TRBJ1-1, the V gene TRBV6-5; tentative D call: TRBD1 (6 bases). V was cut by 7 bases and J by 1 base, with 13 bases left in between. The CDR3 is made up of 14 amino acids. CDR1 MNHEY and CDR2 SVGAGI come from the germline V gene. The CDR3 sequence: CASTRGGPNTEAFF. In DNA, the CDR3 is TGTGCCAGCACCCGGGGGGGGCCGAACACTGAAGCTTTCTTT.

The chain joins TRBV5-1 to TRBJ1-1, with D unresolved. Between the trimmed V and J ends, which lost 3 bases and 3 bases, there was a span of 9 bases. From germline, CDR1 is SGHRS and CDR2 YFSETQ. This CDR3 has 13 amino acids. The CDR3: CASSSNSHTEAFF. CDR3 nucleotides: TGCGCCAGCAGCTCCAACAGTCACACTGAAGCTTTCTTT.

The chain couples TRBV11-1 to TRBJ2-5; 7 bases fit TRBD2. CDR1 SGHAT and CDR2 FQDESV come from the germline V gene (reference sequence). This CDR3 is 15 amino acids long. The junction had 6 bases not matched to a gene; V was cut back by 4 bases and J by 1 base. In DNA, the CDR3 is TGTGCCAGCAGCTGGACTAGTAGGGGCCAAGAGACCCAGTACTTC. Its protein is CASSWTSRGQETQYF.

The chain is built from TRBV6-6 and TRBJ1-1; D possibly corresponds to TRBD1 (5 bases). Trimming took 11 bases from V and 4 from J, leaving 14 bases between them. This CDR3 comprises 12 residues. Germline loops: CDR1 MNHNY, CDR2 SVGAGI (reference sequence). CDR3 nucleotides: TGTGCCGCCGTTCCGGGGGGCACTGAAGCTTTCTTT. Translated, it gives CAAVPGGTEAFF.

The gene calls are TRBV6-1 and TRBJ1-2; D remains ambiguous. Germline V gene lookup returns CDR1 MNHNS and CDR2 SASEGT. V lost 2 bases to trimming and J lost 4 bases, with 8 bases between them. This CDR3 spans 13 amino acids. The CDR3 loop is CASSELGSYGYTF. The CDR3 DNA follows: TGTGCCAGCAGTGAACTAGGGAGCTATGGCTACACCTTC.